Given below is one T cell receptor (beta chain) in context. The data derive from a study of PD-L1 blockade in urothelial cancer. The wider study: It was at some point between 2012 and 2014 that patients started atezolizumab at 1,200 mg intravenously every 3 weeks. Most patients, about 90% of the roughly 29, were males with bladder-origin cancer. Patients previously received 0 to 3 chemotherapy regimens. Analyses used blood from 3 weeks (second dose) and 6 weeks after treatment start.

Libraries were prepared by immunoSEQ multiplex PCR; TCRdb keeps only in-frame clonotypes and omits some of them. The table lists approximately 88,000 clones, roughly 84% of them singletons. Time point defined: pretreatment peripheral blood. The source material was PBMCs, sampled around atezolizumab (anti-PD-L1) treatment. The sequence came from a man aged 55 to 70 with urothelial cancer.

The CDR3 loop reads CASSEGGLRYEQYF. Here the CDR3 DNA reads TGTGCCAGCAGTGAAGGTGGGCTCCGGTACGAGCAGTACTTC. The gene calls are TRBV6-5 and TRBJ2-7, with D unclear. V gave up 5 bases and J gave up 4 bases, with 15 bases separating them. Germline V CDR1 and CDR2: MNHEY, SVGAGI. There are 14 residues in the CDR3.